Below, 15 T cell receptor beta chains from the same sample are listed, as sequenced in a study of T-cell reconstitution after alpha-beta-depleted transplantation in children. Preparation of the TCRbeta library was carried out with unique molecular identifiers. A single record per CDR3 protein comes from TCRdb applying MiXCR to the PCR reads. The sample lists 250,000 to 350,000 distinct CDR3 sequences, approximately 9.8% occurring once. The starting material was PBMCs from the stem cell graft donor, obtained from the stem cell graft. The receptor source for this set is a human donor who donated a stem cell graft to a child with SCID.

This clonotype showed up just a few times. The DNA for the CDR3 is TGTGCCAGCAGTTTAAACCGGGAGCTGTTTTTT. It is translated as CASSLNRELFF. V is TRBV12-3 or TRBV12-4 and J is TRBJ2-2; no clear D gene. The ends were cut back, 2 bases at V and 9 bases at J, with 4 bases in the middle. The CDR3 is made up of 11 amino acids.

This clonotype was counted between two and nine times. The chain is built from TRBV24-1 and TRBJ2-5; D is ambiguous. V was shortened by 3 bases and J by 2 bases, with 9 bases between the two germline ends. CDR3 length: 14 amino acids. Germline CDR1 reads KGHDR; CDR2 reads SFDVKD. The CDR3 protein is CATSDPMNQETQYF. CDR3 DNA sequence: TGTGCCACCAGTGATCCGATGAATCAAGAGACCCAGTACTTC.

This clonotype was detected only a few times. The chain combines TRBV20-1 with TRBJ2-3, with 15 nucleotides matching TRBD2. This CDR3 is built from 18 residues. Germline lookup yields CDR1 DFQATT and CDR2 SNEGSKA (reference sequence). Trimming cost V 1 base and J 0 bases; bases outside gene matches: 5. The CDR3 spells CSARAGLAGGLSTDTQYF. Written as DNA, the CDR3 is TGCAGTGCTAGAGCGGGACTAGCGGGGGGCCTAAGCACAGATACGCAGTATTTT.

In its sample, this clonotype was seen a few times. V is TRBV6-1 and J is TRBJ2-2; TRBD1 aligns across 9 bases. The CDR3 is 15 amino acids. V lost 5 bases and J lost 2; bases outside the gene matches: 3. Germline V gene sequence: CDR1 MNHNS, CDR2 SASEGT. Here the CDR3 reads CASSRTGVNTGELFF. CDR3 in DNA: TGTGCCAGCAGTAGGACAGGGGTAAACACCGGGGAGCTGTTTTTT.

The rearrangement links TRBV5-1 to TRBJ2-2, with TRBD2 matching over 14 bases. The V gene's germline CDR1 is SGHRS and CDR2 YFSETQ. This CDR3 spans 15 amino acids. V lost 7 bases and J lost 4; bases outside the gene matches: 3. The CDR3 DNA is TGCGCCAGCGGGACTAGCGGGGGAAGCACCGGGGAGCTGTTTTTT. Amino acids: CASGTSGGSTGELFF. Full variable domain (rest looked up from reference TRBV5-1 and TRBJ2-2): KAGVTQTPRYLIKTRGQQVTLSCSPISGHRSVSWYQQTPGQGLQFLFEYFSETQRNKGNFPGRFSGRQFSNSRSEMNVSTLELGDSALYLCASGTSGGSTGELFFGEGSRLTVL.

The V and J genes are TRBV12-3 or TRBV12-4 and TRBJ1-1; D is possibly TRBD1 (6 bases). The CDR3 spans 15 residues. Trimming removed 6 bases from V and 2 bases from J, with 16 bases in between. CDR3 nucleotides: TGTGCCAGCAGGGACAGTTCCTGGGGAAACACTGAAGCTTTCTTT. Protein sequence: CASRDSSWGNTEAFF.

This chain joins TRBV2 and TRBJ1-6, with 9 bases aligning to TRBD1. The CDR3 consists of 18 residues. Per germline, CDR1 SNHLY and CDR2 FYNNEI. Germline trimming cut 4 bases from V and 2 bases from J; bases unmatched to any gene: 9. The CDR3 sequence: CASSARDRVSPYNSPLHF. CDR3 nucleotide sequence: TGTGCCAGCAGTGCCCGGGACAGGGTCTCGCCCTATAATTCACCCCTCCACTTT.

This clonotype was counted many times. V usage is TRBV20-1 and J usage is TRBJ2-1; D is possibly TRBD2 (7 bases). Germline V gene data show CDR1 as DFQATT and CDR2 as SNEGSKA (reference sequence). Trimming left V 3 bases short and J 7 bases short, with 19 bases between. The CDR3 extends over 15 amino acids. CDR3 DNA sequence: TGCAGTGCTAGCCCCTGGGGGGGGGCGGATAATGAGCAGTTCTTC. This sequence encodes CSASPWGGADNEQFF.

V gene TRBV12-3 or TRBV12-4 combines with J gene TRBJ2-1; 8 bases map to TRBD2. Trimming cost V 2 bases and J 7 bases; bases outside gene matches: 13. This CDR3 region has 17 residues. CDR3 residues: CASSLWGSGVAGNEQFF. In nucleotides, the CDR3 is TGTGCCAGCAGTTTATGGGGTAGCGGGGTGGCTGGGAATGAGCAGTTCTTC.

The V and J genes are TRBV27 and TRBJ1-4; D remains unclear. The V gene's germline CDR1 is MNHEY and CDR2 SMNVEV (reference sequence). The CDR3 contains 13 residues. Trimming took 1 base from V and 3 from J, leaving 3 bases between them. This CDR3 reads CASSLWSNEKLFF. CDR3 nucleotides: TGTGCCAGCAGTTTATGGTCTAATGAAAAACTGTTTTTT.

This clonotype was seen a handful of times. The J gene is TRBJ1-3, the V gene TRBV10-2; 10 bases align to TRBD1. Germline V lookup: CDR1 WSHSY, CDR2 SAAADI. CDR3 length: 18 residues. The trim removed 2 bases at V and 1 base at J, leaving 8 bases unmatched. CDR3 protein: CASSEPRDRGRSGNTIYF. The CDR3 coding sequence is TGCGCCAGCAGTGAGCCCCGGGACAGGGGACGATCTGGAAACACCATATATTTT.

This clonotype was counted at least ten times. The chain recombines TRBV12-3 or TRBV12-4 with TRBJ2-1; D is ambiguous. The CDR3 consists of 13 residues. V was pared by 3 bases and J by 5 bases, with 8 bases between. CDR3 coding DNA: TGTGCCAGCAGTTTTTTTAGCAACAATGAGCAGTTCTTC. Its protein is CASSFFSNNEQFF.

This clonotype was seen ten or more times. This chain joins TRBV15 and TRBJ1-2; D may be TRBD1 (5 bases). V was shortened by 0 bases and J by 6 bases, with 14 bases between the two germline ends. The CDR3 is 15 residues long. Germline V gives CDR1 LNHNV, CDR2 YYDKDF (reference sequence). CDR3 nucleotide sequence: TGTGCCACCAGCAGAGATTACACGGGGCGCGATGGCTACACCTTC. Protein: CATSRDYTGRDGYTF.

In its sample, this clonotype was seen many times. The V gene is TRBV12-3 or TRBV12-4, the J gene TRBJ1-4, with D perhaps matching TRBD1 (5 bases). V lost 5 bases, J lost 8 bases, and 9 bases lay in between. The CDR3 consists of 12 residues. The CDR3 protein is CASSVSGEKLFF. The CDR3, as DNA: TGTGCCAGCAGTGTCTCAGGGGAAAAACTGTTTTTT.

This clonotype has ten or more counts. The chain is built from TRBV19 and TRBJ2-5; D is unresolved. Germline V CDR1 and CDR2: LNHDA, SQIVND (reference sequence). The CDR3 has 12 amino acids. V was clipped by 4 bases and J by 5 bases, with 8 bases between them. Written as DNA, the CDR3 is TGTGCCAGTAGTAATCGGTTTGAGACCCAGTACTTC. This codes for CASSNRFETQYF.